Listed here are 28 T cell receptor beta chains from one sample, sequenced in a study of metastatic and nonmetastatic thyroid tumors. MiXCR re-clonotyped the PCR reads for TCRdb. The table includes around 70,000 clones, roughly 18% detected once. All patients were untreated before thyroid surgery. The sequencing sample was made of blood. These receptors all come from a female donor with papillary thyroid cancer or a benign thyroid nodule (not recorded which). Some clones in this sample may be carry-over from other donors' samples.

This clone was recorded at least ten times. The gene calls are TRBV18 and TRBJ2-3, with TRBD1 matching over 7 bases. Germline V gene lookup returns CDR1 KGHSH and CDR2 LQKENI. Trimming took 6 bases from V and 4 from J; bases not matched to a gene: 7. This CDR3 spans 14 amino acids. This CDR3 reads CASSNRGFADTQYF. CDR3 in DNA: TGTGCCAGCTCGAACAGGGGTTTCGCAGATACGCAGTATTTT.

This clone has at least ten counts. This chain joins TRBV5-5 and TRBJ2-7; 8 nucleotides align to TRBD2. This CDR3 region has 16 residues. Germline CDR1 SGHKS, CDR2 YYEKEE (reference sequence). Germline trimming cut 0 bases from V and 2 bases from J; bases unmatched to any gene: 7. For the CDR3, the DNA is TGTGCCAGCAGCTTGGCGGGGGGGGACGTCCCCTACGAGCAGTACTTC. Translated: CASSLAGGDVPYEQYF. Filled out from reference TRBV5-5 and TRBJ2-7, the complete variable domain reads DAGVTQSPTHLIKTRGQQVTLRCSPISGHKSVSWYQQVLGQGPQFIFQYYEKEERGRGNFPDRFSARQFPNYSSELNVNALLLGDSALYLCASSLAGGDVPYEQYFGPGTRLTVT.

The gene calls are TRBV5-1 and TRBJ1-1; perhaps TRBD1 as D (6 bases). With 4 bases removed from V and 0 bases from J, the gap between germline ends came to 10 bases. Looked up from germline, CDR1 is SGHRS and CDR2 is YFSETQ. The CDR3 runs to 14 residues. The CDR3 loop is CASSTGTLNTEAFF. CDR3 coding DNA: TGCGCCAGCAGCACCGGGACATTGAACACTGAAGCTTTCTTT.

J is TRBJ2-7 and V is TRBV30; 7 nucleotides match TRBD1. V trimming: 4 bases; J trimming: 6 bases; junction bases outside the gene matches: 9. The CDR3 contains 13 residues. Germline CDR1 reads GTSNPN; CDR2 reads SVGIG (reference sequence). The CDR3 is CAWTLGRGIEQYF. CDR3 nucleotides: TGTGCCTGGACTCTGGGCAGGGGGATCGAGCAGTACTTC.

This clone showed up many times. The rearrangement uses TRBV24-1 and TRBJ2-2, with 9 bases that match TRBD1. Losses at the gene ends were 8 bases for V and 7 bases for J; bases not matched to a gene: 16. Germline V gives CDR1 KGHDR, CDR2 SFDVKD. The CDR3 is 17 residues long. This CDR3 reads CATTSGSGQGIIGELFF. The CDR3 DNA reads TGTGCCACCACCTCAGGTTCGGGACAGGGTATTATCGGGGAGCTGTTTTTT.

This clone was found many times. The chain carries TRBV9 and TRBJ2-1; 7 bases align to TRBD2. Looked up from germline, CDR1 is SGDLS and CDR2 is YYNGEE. This CDR3 region has 15 residues. V lost 0 bases, J lost 1 base, and 1 base stayed unmatched. CDR3 coding DNA: TGTGCCAGCAGCGTAGAGCGGGAATCCTACAATGAGCAGTTCTTC. Translated: CASSVERESYNEQFF.

The chain links TRBV6-1 to TRBJ1-2; D unresolved. The CDR3 totals 15 residues. Trimming left V 0 bases short and J 4 bases short, with 12 bases between. Germline CDR1 is MNHNS and CDR2 is SASEGT. The CDR3 DNA is TGTGCCAGCAGTGAAGCATCACAAGGACGCTATGGCTACACCTTC. Its translation is CASSEASQGRYGYTF.

With regard to this clone: This sample also contains other DNA sequences that code for the same CDR3. The chain joins TRBV16 to TRBJ1-1, with D possibly TRBD1 on 5 matching bases. Per the germline V gene, CDR1 is KGHSY and CDR2 is FQNENV. This CDR3 is built from 15 residues. V was pared by 4 bases and J by 0 bases, with 12 bases between. CDR3 sequence: CASSRTAGMNTEAFF. CDR3 DNA sequence: TGTGCCAGCAGCCGGACGGCAGGGATGAACACTGAAGCTTTCTTT. The full variable domain, with the rest looked up from reference TRBV16 and TRBJ1-1, is GEEVAQTPKHLVRGEGQKAKLYCAPIKGHSYVFWYQQVLKNEFKFLISFQNENVFDETGMPKERFSAKCLPNSPCSLEIQATKLEDSAVYFCASSRTAGMNTEAFFGQGTRLTVV.

This clone was seen ten or more times. J is TRBJ2-7 and V is TRBV7-9; 8 bases are a match to TRBD2. The CDR3 loop spans 15 amino acids. Germline V lookup: CDR1 SEHNR, CDR2 FQNEAQ (reference sequence). V was clipped by 3 bases and J by 5 bases; unmatched bases: 9. The CDR3 reads CASSFLTGGPNEQYF. The CDR3 nucleotides are TGTGCCAGCAGCTTTTTGACGGGAGGGCCGAACGAGCAGTACTTC.

This clone came up many times. A much larger clone is a single base away; this may be a read error. The chain joins TRBV27 to TRBJ2-7, with 7 bases fitting TRBD2. CDR1 MNHEY and CDR2 SMNVEV come from the germline V gene (reference sequence). V shed 11 bases and J 0 bases; nucleotides not matched to a gene: 7. CDR3 length equals 13 residues. CDR3 DNA: TGTGCCTCAGGCGGGGGAAGCTCCTACGAGCAGTACTTC. This translates into CASGGGSSYEQYF.

This sequence joins TRBV12-3 or TRBV12-4 and TRBJ2-1; tentative D call: TRBD2 (5 bases). The V end lost 6 bases, the J end lost 0 bases, and 15 bases lay between the germline ends. The CDR3 extends over 16 amino acids. DNA for the CDR3: TGTGCCAGCAGCCCCTTTGCGGGTAGCTCCTACAATGAGCAGTTCTTC. It specifies CASSPFAGSSYNEQFF.

The chain joins TRBV5-1 to TRBJ1-5; no firm D call. This CDR3 contains 15 residues. Deletions cut 0 bases from V and 5 bases from J, with 12 bases between. Germline assignment: CDR1 SGHRS and CDR2 YFSETQ. CDR3: CASSLGYSGDQPQHF. Written as DNA, the CDR3 is TGCGCCAGCAGCTTGGGGTACAGTGGGGATCAGCCCCAGCATTTT. Full variable domain (outside the CDR3, taken from reference TRBV5-1 and TRBJ1-5): KAGVTQTPRYLIKTRGQQVTLSCSPISGHRSVSWYQQTPGQGLQFLFEYFSETQRNKGNFPGRFSGRQFSNSRSEMNVSTLELGDSALYLCASSLGYSGDQPQHFGDGTRLSIL.

The chain has TRBV11-2 and TRBJ2-2; D uncertain. Trimming shortened V by 4 bases and J by 4 bases, and 13 bases separated the two germline ends. The CDR3 has 15 amino acids. Germline V lookup: CDR1 SGHAT, CDR2 FQNNGV. The CDR3 here is CASSSKVVVTGELFF. Written as DNA, the CDR3 is TGTGCCAGCAGCTCAAAGGTCGTGGTCACCGGGGAGCTGTTTTTT.

The chain has TRBV11-2 and TRBJ2-1, with 7 bases identical to TRBD2. The CDR3 contains 16 residues. From germline, CDR1 is SGHAT and CDR2 FQNNGV. V gave up 5 bases and J gave up 6 bases; unmatched junction bases: 13. The CDR3 protein is CASSRQLAGDFNEQFF. The CDR3 nucleotides read TGTGCCAGCAGCCGTCAACTGGCGGGAGACTTCAATGAGCAGTTCTTC.

This clone was seen ten or more times. The chain has TRBV18 and TRBJ1-2; unclear D gene. The V end was cut by 5 bases, the J end by 0 bases, with 25 bases between. From germline, CDR1 is KGHSH and CDR2 LQKENI. This CDR3 has 19 amino acids. The CDR3 DNA sequence: TGTGCCAGCTCAACAATACCGGCGGGTCCGACCTTAGCTAACTATGGCTACACCTTC. It specifies CASSTIPAGPTLANYGYTF.

This clone has a count of ten or more. The rearrangement joins TRBV20-1 to TRBJ2-1; TRBD2 might be the D (5 bases). The ends were cut back, 6 bases at V and 5 bases at J, with 17 bases in the middle. Germline loops: CDR1 DFQATT, CDR2 SNEGSKA (reference sequence). The CDR3 spans 14 residues. CDR3 DNA sequence: TGCAGTGCGTCAAAATCCCCAGCGGACAATGAGCAGTTCTTC. Translating gives CSASKSPADNEQFF.

This clone was counted at least ten times. This rearrangement joins TRBV6-1 to TRBJ1-4; D remains unclear. Germline loops: CDR1 MNHNS, CDR2 SASEGT. Trimming pared 5 bases from V and 4 bases from J, leaving 14 bases between. CDR3 size: 15 residues. The CDR3 loop is CASSRNGILNEKLFF. CDR3 sequence (DNA): TGTGCCAGCAGTCGGAACGGGATTCTTAATGAAAAACTGTTTTTT.

This clone turned up a few times. The chain recombines TRBV6-2 or TRBV6-3 with TRBJ1-1, with TRBD1 matching 7 bases. J lost 4 bases, V lost 6 bases, and 11 bases had no gene match. The CDR3 runs to 15 residues. CDR1 is MNHEY, CDR2 SVGEGT, per germline. In DNA, the CDR3 is TGTGCCAGCAGCCCTCCGACAGGGTTTACCACTGAAGCTTTCTTT. Amino acid sequence: CASSPPTGFTTEAFF.

This clone was counted many times. The chain combines TRBV28 with TRBJ1-5, with TRBD1 as a possible D gene (5 bases). Trimming pared 3 bases from V and 2 bases from J, leaving 17 bases between. This CDR3 region has 17 residues. In germline, CDR1 is MDHEN, CDR2 SYDVKM. DNA for the CDR3: TGTGCCAGCAGTTTGGGGGAGTTGGGGATGGGCAATCAGCCCCAGCATTTT. Amino acids: CASSLGELGMGNQPQHF.

This clone was seen repeatedly, ten times or more. The chain recombines TRBV2 with TRBJ1-1, with 8 bases aligning to TRBD1. In germline, CDR1 is SNHLY, CDR2 FYNNEI. The ends lost 4 bases at V and 4 bases at J; junction bases unmatched: 20. The CDR3 runs 19 residues. The CDR3 DNA follows: TGTGCCAGCAGTGTAACCCCTCAGGGGCAGGGGGCAGGGGGCACTGAAGCTTTCTTT. Translation: CASSVTPQGQGAGGTEAFF.

This chain uses TRBV28 with TRBJ2-1; 13 positions match TRBD2. The CDR3 has 14 residues. The V and J ends lost 4 bases and 6 bases, in that order; junction bases with no gene match: 0. CDR1 is MDHEN, CDR2 SYDVKM, per germline. The CDR3 nucleotides are TGTGCCAGCAGTTGGACTAGCGGGAGCAATGAGCAGTTCTTC. Protein: CASSWTSGSNEQFF.

The gene calls are TRBV28 and TRBJ1-2, with D perhaps matching TRBD1 (6 bases). The ends were cut back, 7 bases at V and 10 bases at J, with 13 bases in the middle. CDR1 is MDHEN, CDR2 SYDVKM, per germline. This CDR3 spans 11 amino acids. DNA for the CDR3: TGTGCCAGCAACACCCAGGGGAACTACACCTTC. It specifies CASNTQGNYTF.

This clone came up many times. The chain links TRBV19 to TRBJ2-7; D perhaps matches TRBD2 (5 bases). Looked up from germline, CDR1 is LNHDA and CDR2 is SQIVND (reference sequence). Deletions cut 3 bases from V and 7 bases from J, with 25 bases between. The CDR3 length is 17 residues. CDR3 bases: TGTGCCAGTAGTATTGCGAGCGGCTCTAACCCTCCTTTGGAGCAGTACTTC. Translating gives CASSIASGSNPPLEQYF.

In the case of this clone: A clone one base away is much larger, so this may be a read error. The final CDR3 position lacks the conserved phenylalanine or tryptophan, pointing to a likely read error. This rearrangement joins TRBV29-1 to TRBJ2-1; a possible D gene is TRBD1 (6 bases). This CDR3 is 14 amino acids long. Trimming shortened V by 2 bases and J by 2 bases, and 10 bases separated the two germline ends. Germline loops: CDR1 SQVTM, CDR2 ANQGSEA. CDR3 sequence (DNA): TGCAGCGTTGAACGAGGGGGTCCCTACAATGAGCAGTTCTTA. Its protein is CSVERGGPYNEQFL.

This clone has ten or more counts. The gene calls are TRBV5-6 and TRBJ2-7, with D perhaps TRBD1 or TRBD2 (5 bases each). Germline V gives CDR1 SGHDT, CDR2 YYEEEE. This CDR3 region has 14 residues. The V and J ends lost 1 base and 4 bases respectively, with 12 bases between them. The CDR3 sequence is CASSLRGRTYEQYF. The DNA for the CDR3 is TGTGCCAGCAGCTTGAGGGGCCGGACTTACGAGCAGTACTTC.

This clone was recorded at least ten times. The V and J genes are TRBV7-2 and TRBJ1-1, with D hard to call. V was pared by 5 bases and J by 0 bases, with 7 bases between. The CDR3 loop spans 13 amino acids. Germline V gene data show CDR1 as SGHTA and CDR2 as FQGNSA. CDR3 amino acids: CASSTPMNTEAFF. Here the CDR3 DNA reads TGTGCCAGCAGCACGCCTATGAACACTGAAGCTTTCTTT.

This clone showed up many times. The chain employs TRBV6-1 and TRBJ2-1; D is ambiguous. Trimming cost V 5 bases and J 0 bases, with 11 bases left between them. The CDR3 has 15 residues. CDR1 MNHNS and CDR2 SASEGT come from the germline V gene. CDR3 coding DNA: TGTGCCAGCAGTCCCGACTCAAGCTCCTACAATGAGCAGTTCTTC. It yields the protein CASSPDSSSYNEQFF.

This clone was seen ten or more times. This chain joins TRBV10-1 and TRBJ2-3, with D hard to call. The V gene lost 6 bases and the J gene lost 1 base, with 11 bases spanning the gap. Germline assignment: CDR1 WNHNN and CDR2 SYGVQD (reference sequence). This CDR3 has 14 amino acids. The CDR3, as DNA: TGCGCCAGCAGCCTGGACGGAGGCACAGATACGCAGTATTTT. Its protein product is CASSLDGGTDTQYF.